These 6 T cell receptor beta chains originate from one sample sequenced in a study of neurological immune-mediated disorders. Sample time point: longitudinal time-point 1 (baseline). One entry per CDR3 protein, called by TCRdb with MiXCR from the 5' RACE reads. This table has tens of thousands of distinct CDR3 sequences, 10% appearing once. Sequenced sample: PBMCs. These receptors were obtained from a woman aged 40 to 49 in good health.

This clonotype showed up many times. The V call is TRBV5-1, the J call TRBJ1-2, with TRBD1 matching over 8 bases. Germline V CDR1 and CDR2: SGHRS, YFSETQ. The CDR3 has 13 residues. With V trimmed by 4 bases and J by 8 bases, 7 bases remained unmatched. The CDR3 coding sequence is TGCGCCAGCAGCCTTGGGACAGGCCAAGGCTACACCTTC. Amino acids: CASSLGTGQGYTF.

This clonotype was seen at least ten times. V and J are TRBV12-3 or TRBV12-4 and TRBJ1-1; no clear D gene. V shed 4 bases and J shed 5 bases, with 11 bases lying between them. This CDR3 has 13 residues. In nucleotides, the CDR3 is TGTGCCAGCAGTTCTAGTCTGTATACTGAAGCTTTCTTT. Translated, it gives CASSSSLYTEAFF.

This clonotype was counted at least ten times. This rearrangement joins TRBV7-6 to TRBJ1-1; D possibly corresponds to TRBD1 (5 bases). V was shortened by 1 base and J by 2 bases, with 8 bases between the two germline ends. The CDR3 runs 14 residues. Looked up from germline, CDR1 is SGHVS and CDR2 is FNYEAQ. The CDR3 loop reads CASSLGDRNTEAFF. The CDR3 nucleotides read TGTGCCAGCAGCTTAGGTGACAGAAACACTGAAGCTTTCTTT.

This clonotype was seen many times. V gene TRBV28 combines with J gene TRBJ1-1; 7 bases match TRBD1. CDR1 MDHEN and CDR2 SYDVKM come from the germline V gene. The CDR3 has 12 residues. The junction had 1 base not matched to a gene; V was cut back by 6 bases and J by 3 bases. The chain's CDR3 is CASRQGDTEAFF. The CDR3 bases are TGTGCCAGCAGGCAGGGGGACACTGAAGCTTTCTTT.

V and J are TRBV4-1 and TRBJ1-4; D not certain. Germline CDR1 and CDR2: MGHRA and YSYEKL. V lost 1 base to trimming and J lost 10 bases, with 19 bases between them. The CDR3 runs to 16 residues. This chain's CDR3 is CASSQGRWRRDGKLFF. In DNA form, the CDR3 reads TGCGCCAGCAGCCAAGGAAGGTGGCGGCGAGATGGAAAACTGTTTTTT.

Many counts were recorded for this clonotype. This chain uses TRBV29-1 with TRBJ2-7; D remains ambiguous. The germline V gene encodes CDR1 SQVTM and CDR2 ANQGSEA. CDR3 length: 14 amino acids. V lost 4 bases and J lost 0, with 13 bases in between. The CDR3 coding sequence is TGCAGCGTTGGTTTCCAGGAGAGCTCCTACGAGCAGTACTTC. Its protein product is CSVGFQESSYEQYF.